One and the same sample provided the 26 T cell receptor beta chains below, sequenced in a study of blood T cell repertoires in COVID-19. Repertoires were generated with immunoSEQ multiplex PCR, while TCRdb's copy carries only in-frame clones and drops some. The sample consists of 190,000 or so clones, approximately 86% of them appearing once. Material for sequencing was peripheral blood. The receptors derive from a woman in her 30s with active or convalescent COVID-19.

This sequence joins TRBV7-2 and TRBJ1-5; the match to TRBD1 covers 9 bases. Unmatched junction bases numbered 9, after V lost 5 bases and J lost 4 bases. Germline lookup yields CDR1 SGHTA and CDR2 FQGNSA. The CDR3 spans 16 residues. CDR3 loop: CASSPGRTGANQPQHF. CDR3 in DNA: TGTGCCAGCAGCCCCGGGCGGACAGGGGCTAATCAGCCCCAGCATTTT.

The genes are TRBV6-5 and TRBJ2-1; 8 bases agree with TRBD2. V dropped 0 bases and J dropped 7; count of bases not matched to a gene: 8. This CDR3 contains 16 residues. CDR1 MNHEY and CDR2 SVGAGI come from the germline V gene. The CDR3 DNA reads TGTGCCAGCAGTTACTCGACCGGGAGGGCGCGGAATGAGCAGTTCTTC. Its translation is CASSYSTGRARNEQFF.

This chain uses TRBV4-1 with TRBJ2-5, with D perhaps TRBD2 (6 bases). CDR1 MGHRA and CDR2 YSYEKL come from the germline V gene. This CDR3 comprises 14 residues. The germline V and J ends were trimmed by 3 bases and 3 bases, with 11 bases remaining between them. As DNA, the CDR3 is TGCGCCAGCAGCCATCAGGGAGGAGAAGAGACCCAGTACTTC. Amino acid sequence: CASSHQGGEETQYF.

The CDR3 protein is CASSQGQGMGTEAFF. CDR3 coding DNA: TGTGCCAGCAGCCAAGGACAGGGGATGGGGACTGAAGCTTTCTTT. The gene calls are TRBV14 and TRBJ1-1, with TRBD1 matching 8 bases. The V and J ends lost 1 base and 5 bases, in that order; junction bases with no gene match: 6. The CDR3 totals 15 residues. Germline CDR1 SGHDN, CDR2 FVKESK.

This chain joins TRBV5-4 and TRBJ2-1, with a tentative D call TRBD2 (5 bases). Germline V gene sequence: CDR1 SGHNT, CDR2 YYREEE (reference sequence). This CDR3 region has 15 residues. V lost 3 bases, J lost 5 bases, and 15 bases lay in between. The CDR3 region is CASSWRRDFDNEQFF. The CDR3 DNA is TGTGCCAGCAGCTGGAGGCGAGACTTCGACAATGAGCAGTTCTTC.

The chain combines TRBV5-1 with TRBJ2-3, with 7 bases that match TRBD2. Trimming at V came to 4 bases and at J to 2 bases, leaving 10 bases not matched to a gene. Germline assignment: CDR1 SGHRS and CDR2 YFSETQ. The CDR3 runs to 16 residues. The CDR3 sequence: CASSPGGSGHTDTQYF. The CDR3 nucleotides read TGCGCCAGCAGCCCGGGAGGTAGCGGCCACACAGATACGCAGTATTTT.

The gene calls are TRBV5-1 and TRBJ2-3; tentatively, D is TRBD1 (6 bases). The germline V and J ends were trimmed by 3 bases and 3 bases, with 26 bases remaining between them. CDR3 size: 19 residues. Germline values: CDR1 SGHRS, CDR2 YFSETQ. The CDR3: CASSSAETGTPEGTDTQYF. The CDR3 DNA reads as TGCGCCAGCAGCTCAGCTGAAACCGGGACACCAGAAGGTACAGATACGCAGTATTTT.

This chain uses TRBV19 with TRBJ1-2, with TRBD1 identical over 10 bases. The V gene's germline CDR1 is LNHDA and CDR2 SQIVND (reference sequence). The CDR3 length is 15 residues. V shed 4 bases, J shed 5 bases, and the junction held 7 bases outside the gene matches. The CDR3 DNA sequence: TGTGCCAGTAGTAGAAGGCCGGGACAGGGGTATGGCTACACCTTC. Protein product: CASSRRPGQGYGYTF. The whole variable domain, remainder taken from reference TRBV19 and TRBJ1-2, is DGGITQSPKYLFRKEGQNVTLSCEQNLNHDAMYWYRQDPGQGLRLIYYSQIVNDFQKGDIAEGYSVSREKKESFPLTVTSAQKNPTAFYLCASSRRPGQGYGYTFGSGTRLTVV.

This chain uses TRBV7-9 with TRBJ1-6; D not certain. CDR1 is SEHNR, CDR2 FQNEAQ, per germline (reference sequence). Trimming cost V 1 base and J 0 bases, with 13 bases left between them. The CDR3 length is 18 residues. Here the CDR3 DNA reads TGTGCCAGCAGCTTAGAGGCGTTAGGGAGCTCCTATAATTCACCCCTCCACTTT. Translation: CASSLEALGSSYNSPLHF.

The V and J genes are TRBV10-3 and TRBJ1-1; 8 bases align to TRBD1. The CDR3 totals 14 residues. The V gene end was trimmed by 0 bases and the J gene end by 5 bases; junction bases not matched to a gene: 2. Germline values: CDR1 ENHRY, CDR2 SYGVKD. The CDR3 bases are TGTGCCATCAGTGAGTCTACAGGGGGGACTGAAGCTTTCTTT. It encodes CAISESTGGTEAFF.

The rearrangement links TRBV27 to TRBJ2-1; 9 bases match TRBD1. Trimming removed 6 bases from V and 5 bases from J; junction bases left unmatched: 14. The CDR3 runs 17 residues. Germline V gene lookup returns CDR1 MNHEY and CDR2 SMNVEV (reference sequence). The DNA of the CDR3 is TGTGCCAGCAGCCAGCTGAAAGACAGGGGGGGTAACAATGAGCAGTTCTTC. Translated, it gives CASSQLKDRGGNNEQFF.

This chain links TRBV9 with TRBJ2-3; 9 bases are a match to TRBD2. V trimming: 4 bases; J trimming: 1 base; junction bases outside the gene matches: 4. The V gene's germline CDR1 is SGDLS and CDR2 YYNGEE. This CDR3 is built from 15 residues. The CDR3 DNA reads TGTGCCAGCAGCCCCCGCGGGGGGGGCACAGATACGCAGTATTTT. This codes for CASSPRGGGTDTQYF.

The chain is built from TRBV28 and TRBJ1-2; D remains unclear. Per the germline V gene, CDR1 is MDHEN and CDR2 is SYDVKM. This CDR3 has 14 residues. Deletions cut 1 base from V and 8 bases from J, with 14 bases between. CDR3 residues: CASSLYRGFGGYTF. The CDR3 nucleotides are TGTGCCAGCAGTTTATATCGGGGTTTCGGGGGCTACACCTTC.

The chain recombines TRBV6-1 with TRBJ2-2, with 8 bases matching TRBD1. Per germline, CDR1 MNHNS and CDR2 SASEGT. The J segment lost 7 bases and the V segment lost 4 bases, leaving 11 bases of the junction unmatched. CDR3 length: 16 amino acids. The DNA for the CDR3 is TGTGCCAGCAGTGTAGGGCCAGGGGGCTGGGACGGGGAGCTGTTTTTT. Residues: CASSVGPGGWDGELFF.

The V call is TRBV28, the J call TRBJ2-5; TRBD1 matches at 7 bases. Per the germline V gene, CDR1 is MDHEN and CDR2 is SYDVKM. Trimming removed 3 bases from V and 4 bases from J; junction bases left unmatched: 11. The CDR3 sequence is 16 residues long. The CDR3 here is CASSLGQGVVGETQYF. The CDR3, as DNA: TGTGCCAGCAGTTTGGGGCAGGGGGTAGTTGGAGAGACCCAGTACTTC.

The chain has TRBV19 and TRBJ1-5; D possibly corresponds to TRBD1 (6 bases). Germline-derived CDR1 and CDR2 are LNHDA and SQIVND (reference sequence). V was trimmed by 2 bases and J by 4 bases, leaving 9 bases between them. There are 14 residues in the CDR3. The CDR3 sequence is CASSIRGTNQPQHF. The CDR3 DNA reads as TGTGCCAGTAGTATAAGGGGGACAAATCAGCCCCAGCATTTT.

The rearrangement joins TRBV19 to TRBJ1-4; the match to TRBD1 covers 8 bases. This CDR3 is 14 amino acids long. Germline loops: CDR1 LNHDA, CDR2 SQIVND (reference sequence). With 6 bases clipped from V and 2 bases from J, the junction kept 2 bases outside the gene matches. Here the CDR3 DNA reads TGTGCCAGTAGGGACAGGGTTACTAATGAAAAACTGTTTTTT. This gives the protein CASRDRVTNEKLFF.

The genes are TRBV28 and TRBJ2-7, with 7 bases identical to TRBD1. The CDR3 has 14 amino acids. Germline values: CDR1 MDHEN, CDR2 SYDVKM. V lost 3 bases to trimming and J lost 4 bases; unmatched junction nucleotides: 6. The CDR3 sequence: CASSLVQGIYEQYF. For the CDR3, the DNA is TGTGCCAGCAGTTTGGTACAGGGGATTTACGAGCAGTACTTC.

The rearrangement links TRBV9 to TRBJ2-1, with 11 positions matching TRBD2. CDR1 SGDLS and CDR2 YYNGEE come from the germline V gene. Losses at the gene ends were 4 bases for V and 2 bases for J; bases not matched to a gene: 14. CDR3 length equals 19 residues. CDR3 residues: CASSPIGMGLAVPYNEQFF. As DNA, the CDR3 is TGTGCCAGCAGCCCAATAGGTATGGGACTAGCGGTACCCTACAATGAGCAGTTCTTC.

This sequence joins TRBV5-4 and TRBJ2-1; 9 bases are shared with TRBD1. This CDR3 has 17 amino acids. V shed 0 bases, J shed 7 bases, and the junction held 11 bases outside the gene matches. The germline V gene encodes CDR1 SGHNT and CDR2 YYREEE (reference sequence). The CDR3 sequence is CASSLDKQGARMNEQFF. The CDR3 DNA follows: TGTGCCAGCAGCTTGGATAAACAGGGGGCGAGGATGAATGAGCAGTTCTTC.

The chain links TRBV5-1 to TRBJ2-1; the D gene is possibly TRBD1 (5 bases). The CDR3 spans 15 residues. V gave up 0 bases and J gave up 1 base, with 8 bases separating them. Per the germline V gene, CDR1 is SGHRS and CDR2 is YFSETQ. CDR3 nucleotide sequence: TGCGCCAGCAGCTTGGTAGGGGATTCCTACAATGAGCAGTTCTTC. Translating gives CASSLVGDSYNEQFF.

The V gene is TRBV10-3, the J gene TRBJ2-1; 7 positions agree with TRBD2. Trimming removed 2 bases from V and 8 bases from J; junction bases left unmatched: 9. Germline lookup yields CDR1 ENHRY and CDR2 SYGVKD. This CDR3 spans 15 amino acids. DNA for the CDR3: TGTGCCATCAGTGAGAGAGGGAGGGCCGTCGATGAGCAGTTCTTC. It translates to CAISERGRAVDEQFF.

The chain is built from TRBV2 and TRBJ2-1; TRBD1 agrees at 7 bases. V lost 7 bases and J lost 0; bases outside the gene matches: 3. The CDR3 runs 14 residues. Germline V lookup: CDR1 SNHLY, CDR2 FYNNEI. CDR3 sequence (DNA): TGTGCCAGCACCGGGACAGTCTCCTACAATGAGCAGTTCTTC. Its protein product is CASTGTVSYNEQFF.

CDR3 DNA sequence: TGTGCCAGTAGTATTGTGCAGGGCCCCGAGCAGTACTTC. Encoded protein: CASSIVQGPEQYF. The V and J genes are TRBV19 and TRBJ2-7, with D maybe TRBD1 (5 bases). The CDR3 is made up of 13 amino acids. Germline CDR1 reads LNHDA; CDR2 reads SQIVND (reference sequence). Trimming left V 3 bases short and J 6 bases short, with 12 bases between.

The chain is built from TRBV20-1 and TRBJ2-7, with 7 positions matching TRBD1. The CDR3 loop spans 11 amino acids. Per the germline V gene, CDR1 is DFQATT and CDR2 is SNEGSKA (reference sequence). CDR3 protein: CKRDSTYEQYF. CDR3 DNA sequence: TGCAAGAGGGACAGCACCTACGAGCAGTACTTC.

The genes are TRBV6-6 and TRBJ1-2; TRBD1 matches 7 bases. Germline V gene data show CDR1 as MNHNY and CDR2 as SVGAGI (reference sequence). This CDR3 is 13 amino acids long. Trimming took 7 bases from V and 8 from J; bases not matched to a gene: 10. CDR3 bases: TGTGCCAGCATTCAACAGGGGTCGCGCGGCTACACCTTC. It codes for CASIQQGSRGYTF.